This is a list of T cell receptor beta chains from one sample in a study of cytomegalovirus exposure and HLA in healthy donors. Only in-frame clones appear in the TCRdb table, and some are missing; sequencing was by immunoSEQ multiplex PCR. This table has roughly 230,000 clones, 70% to 90% appearing once. The sequenced sample was PBMCs. The receptors originated from a girl aged 2 to 10 in good health and CMV-seronegative. Each CDR3 is given with its conserved first and last residue. The D gene is left open where the match is weak. Clone size is given for some rows only: seen once, a few or many times, or a class if the clone is expanded.

d_call: NA
clone_size: NA
j_call: TRBJ1-3
cdr3_length: 15
v_call: TRBV6-6
cdr3_aa: CASSYWGDPGNTIYF
cdr3_nt: TGTGCCAGCAGTTACTGGGGGGACCCTGGAAACACCATATATTTT

d_call: NA
clone_size: NA
j_call: TRBJ2-1
cdr3_length: 15
v_call: TRBV5-6
cdr3_aa: CASSLVWSSYNEQFF
cdr3_nt: TGTGCCAGCAGCTTGGTATGGAGCTCCTACAATGAGCAGTTCTTC

d_call: TRBD1
clone_size: few
j_call: TRBJ1-1
cdr3_length: 13
v_call: TRBV5-1
cdr3_aa: CASSLVQGAEAFF
cdr3_nt: TGCGCCAGCAGCTTGGTACAGGGGGCTGAAGCTTTCTTT

d_call: TRBD2
clone_size: NA
j_call: TRBJ2-1
cdr3_length: 14
v_call: TRBV7-6
cdr3_aa: CASSFGGGANEQFF
cdr3_nt: TGTGCCAGCAGCTTTGGCGGGGGGGCTAATGAGCAGTTCTTC

d_call: TRBD1
clone_size: NA
j_call: TRBJ1-2
cdr3_length: 15
v_call: TRBV5-4
cdr3_aa: CASSLRDRGSYGYTF
cdr3_nt: TGTGCCAGCAGCTTGAGGGACAGGGGTAGCTATGGCTACACCTTC

d_call: TRBD2
clone_size: NA
j_call: TRBJ2-3
cdr3_length: 18
v_call: TRBV7-7
cdr3_aa: CASSLERAQRGGTDTQYF
cdr3_nt: TGTGCCAGCAGCTTAGAGAGGGCGCAGCGGGGGGGCACAGATACGCAGTATTTT

d_call: NA
clone_size: NA
j_call: TRBJ2-5
cdr3_length: 15
v_call: TRBV27
cdr3_aa: CASSLRQGMRETQYF
cdr3_nt: TGTGCCAGCAGTTTAAGGCAGGGGATGAGAGAGACCCAGTACTTC

d_call: TRBD2
clone_size: NA
j_call: TRBJ2-4
cdr3_length: 16
v_call: TRBV6-5
cdr3_aa: CASSYPGLAAKNIQYF
cdr3_nt: TGTGCCAGCAGTTACCCGGGACTAGCGGCCAAAAACATTCAGTACTTC

d_call: NA
clone_size: NA
j_call: TRBJ1-1
cdr3_length: 14
v_call: TRBV10-3
cdr3_aa: CAISERGRDTEAFF
cdr3_nt: TGTGCCATCAGTGAGAGGGGTAGGGACACTGAAGCTTTCTTT

d_call: NA
clone_size: NA
j_call: TRBJ1-1
cdr3_length: 17
v_call: TRBV30
cdr3_aa: CAWRYWQGGFVSTEAFF
cdr3_nt: TGTGCCTGGAGATACTGGCAGGGTGGTTTCGTGAGCACTGAAGCTTTCTTT

d_call: NA
clone_size: NA
j_call: TRBJ2-5
cdr3_length: 15
v_call: TRBV7-2
cdr3_aa: CASSLDPGQSETQYF
cdr3_nt: TGTGCCAGCAGCTTAGACCCTGGACAGTCCGAGACCCAGTACTTC

d_call: TRBD2
clone_size: NA
j_call: TRBJ2-5
cdr3_length: 18
v_call: TRBV2
cdr3_aa: CASSSYGTRNLPWETQYF
cdr3_nt: TGTGCCAGCAGTAGTTACGGGACTAGAAATTTACCTTGGGAGACCCAGTACTTC

d_call: TRBD2
clone_size: few
j_call: TRBJ2-7
cdr3_length: 14
v_call: TRBV5-1
cdr3_aa: CASSFGAGLYEQYF
cdr3_nt: TGCGCCAGCAGCTTCGGAGCGGGGCTATACGAGCAGTACTTC

d_call: TRBD2
clone_size: NA
j_call: TRBJ2-1
cdr3_length: 14
v_call: TRBV2
cdr3_aa: CASSRTSGYNEQFF
cdr3_nt: TGTGCCAGCAGTCGGACTAGCGGCTACAATGAGCAGTTCTTC

d_call: TRBD1
clone_size: once
j_call: TRBJ1-2
cdr3_length: 15
v_call: TRBV27
cdr3_aa: CASSLTGTGFIGYTF
cdr3_nt: TGTGCCAGCAGTCTTACCGGGACAGGGTTTATTGGCTACACCTTC

d_call: NA
clone_size: NA
j_call: TRBJ2-7
cdr3_length: 13
v_call: TRBV6-5
cdr3_aa: CASSLQGIYEQYF
cdr3_nt: TGTGCCAGCAGCCTACAGGGAATCTACGAGCAGTACTTC

d_call: NA
clone_size: NA
j_call: TRBJ2-5
cdr3_length: 15
v_call: TRBV7-9
cdr3_aa: CASRPRAGSGETQYF
cdr3_nt: TGTGCCAGCAGACCAAGGGCGGGTTCTGGAGAGACCCAGTACTTC

d_call: NA
clone_size: NA
j_call: TRBJ2-4
cdr3_length: 12
v_call: TRBV11-3
cdr3_aa: CASSLTPDIQYF
cdr3_nt: TGTGCCAGCAGCTTAACTCCTGACATTCAGTACTTC

d_call: TRBD1
clone_size: few
j_call: TRBJ1-2
cdr3_length: 14
v_call: TRBV4-1
cdr3_aa: CASSHRDRGYGYTF
cdr3_nt: TGCGCCAGCAGCCACCGGGACAGGGGCTATGGCTACACCTTC

d_call: NA
clone_size: NA
j_call: TRBJ2-2
cdr3_length: 15
v_call: TRBV2
cdr3_aa: CASSLQGSDTGELFF
cdr3_nt: TGTGCCAGCAGTCTCCAGGGTTCGGACACCGGGGAGCTGTTTTTT

d_call: TRBD1
clone_size: NA
j_call: TRBJ2-5
cdr3_length: 16
v_call: TRBV27
cdr3_aa: CASSLGGTGDQETQYF
cdr3_nt: TGTGCCAGCAGTTTAGGTGGGACAGGGGATCAAGAGACCCAGTACTTC